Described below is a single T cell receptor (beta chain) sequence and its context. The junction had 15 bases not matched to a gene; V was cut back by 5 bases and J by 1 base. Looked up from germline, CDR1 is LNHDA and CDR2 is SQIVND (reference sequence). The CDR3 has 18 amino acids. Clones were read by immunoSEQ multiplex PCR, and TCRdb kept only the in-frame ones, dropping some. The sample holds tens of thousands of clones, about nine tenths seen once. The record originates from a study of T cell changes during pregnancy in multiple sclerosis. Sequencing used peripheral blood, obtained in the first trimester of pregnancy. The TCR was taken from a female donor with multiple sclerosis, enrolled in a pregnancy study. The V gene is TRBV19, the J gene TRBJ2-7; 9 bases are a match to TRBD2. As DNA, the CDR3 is TGTGCCAGTAGTTCGTGGACTAGCGCTCTCGGCTCTTCCTACGAGCAGTACTTC. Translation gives CASSSWTSALGSSYEQYF.